The entry below describes one T cell receptor beta chain. This clone appeared a few times. The antigen this receptor binds is unknown. Base quality data are lacking; no much larger clone is found one base away. The cohort consisted of fewer than 700 healthy bone marrow donors. Cohort members were all nominally healthy when sampled, although unrecorded immune exposures were likely present. The donor tested CMV seropositive, placing the donor among the roughly 270 seropositive members of the cohort. A peripheral blood sample was collected from each donor, and TCR beta sequencing was performed on peripheral blood mononuclear cells. The Qiagen DNeasy Blood Extraction Kit was used to extract genomic DNA from the blood cell samples. CDR1 and CDR2 (MNHNS, SASEGT) derive from the germline V gene. The CDR3 holds 15 amino acids from the cysteine to the phenylalanine. CDR3 DNA only is kept here, 45 bases in frame from base 1. At the junction V is shortened by 7 bases and J by 3 bases; bases outside the gene matches: 5.

These data are taken from a study of cytomegalovirus exposure and HLA in healthy donors (TCRdb year 2017). Regarding the research as a whole: An earlier analysis of several hundred of the donors reported 276 Gb of sequence data and roughly 110 million unique TCR beta sequences from about 180 million T cells. In the later analysis, no new phenotypic data were used to find candidate immune exposures; instead, reliance was placed on TCR beta sequences and their occurrence across donors. High-throughput TCR immunosequencing, statistical association of individual TCRs with disease status, and machine learning were combined to predict cytomegalovirus infection status. The study was designed to test whether signatures of past pathogen exposure could be identified by cataloging public T cell receptors. A separate validation cohort of roughly 110 different subjects was used in addition to the roughly 720-subject first cohort. The genetic ancestry cluster associated with self-reported Caucasian donors included around four fifths of the roughly 380 genotyped donors. The study used immunosequencing to profile the T cell repertoires of several hundred subjects and linked those repertoires to cytomegalovirus serostatus. In a later analysis, previously published TCR beta repertoires from hundreds of donors were re-analyzed and high-resolution HLA genotyping was added so that TCR occurrence patterns could be studied. In an earlier analysis of a few hundred of the donors, high-throughput TCR beta sequencing was used to judge whether each TCR beta V gene segment behaved as functional or pseudogenic. Among 350 to 400 genotyped donors of the cohort, an average of 235,054 unique TCR beta nucleotide sequences were sequenced per donor, around a sixth of them non-productive. An early release covering about 600 HLA-typed donors comprised about 310 gigabases of sequencing data and 65 million to 100 million unique TCR sequences. Both class I and class II loci were covered by HLA typing, at four-digit resolution. Four or five DR-DQ haplotypes were handled as single units for association and clustering because linkage in the cohort was strong. Donor age, sex, ethnicity and CMV serostatus were compiled alongside the repertoire data. Every repertoire in the discovery cohort had been generated on one and the same sequencing platform. A later genetic analysis took genome-wide SNP genotypes for about three fifths of the 666 donors and used that subset as a discovery cohort. The number of typed donors differed by locus: about 620-640 for A, B, C, DRB1 and DQB1; some 500 for DQA1; 606 for DPA1; and about 450 for DPB1.

Results and caveats for the whole study, not just this receptor: According to a later genetic analysis, donors in an Asian-associated ancestry cluster had fewer N-insertions in productive TCRs than the roughly 700-donor mean. The authors suggested that the approach could potentially be extended to other disease states and immunological phenotypes. Several of the top co-occurrence clusters appeared to be linked to parvovirus B19, influenza, CMV and Epstein-Barr virus, according to a later analysis. While some public TCRs were present in many individuals, most TCR sequences turned up only very rarely across donors. In a later analysis, TCR association rates were found to vary across HLA loci, with the most associated TCRs seen for DRB1 alleles and the fewest for HLA-C alleles. Roughly uniform sequencing depth across donors was assumed in presence/absence analyses, although this assumption may not hold. Because some donors lacked HLA typing at each locus, the association tests relied only on the typed subset. Linkage disequilibrium might explain the correlated functional status among segregating V segments, but an unknown experimental factor could not be ruled out. Some IMGT-functional V segments, including TRBV6-2 and TRBV6-3, could not be told apart with the 87-base-pair reads, so those segments were excluded. When HLA alleles, especially DR and DQ, strongly co-occurred, TCR associations were difficult to assign to individual alleles. In a later analysis, 16,951 TCR beta sequences were associated with specific HLA alleles at a false discovery rate of 0.05. For the cohort, immune exposure information was limited to CMV serostatus. The sequencing pipeline was judged likely to have produced a cluster of highly shared sequence variants as a technical artifact. A few of the identified cytomegalovirus-associated TCR beta chains were confirmed in vitro to be specific for cytomegalovirus antigens. A total of fewer than 200 TCR beta chains were listed by the study as associated with cytomegalovirus. Because counts were too low, around 17 rarely observed V segments, including chromosome 9 orphons, were left out of the earlier analysis of about 620 of the donors. Cytomegalovirus status was reported to be diagnosed by the classifier with high specificity and sensitivity in both the original and validation cohorts. In an earlier analysis of fewer than 750 of the donors, most TCR beta V segments were observed in productive rearrangements about 90% or about 30% of the time, broadly matching IMGT annotations. A further reported finding was that TCR beta sequences accurately predicted the HLA-A and HLA-B alleles for most subjects in the first cohort. In a later analysis, HLA-associated TCR beta chains showed more clonal expansion and lower generation probabilities than non-associated chains that were equally common. In this cohort, only TCR beta chains were sequenced, and detectable features were limited by the absence of alpha or paired-chain data. V-gene and J-gene trimming of TCR beta chains was associated with a missense DCLRE1C variant in a later genetic analysis, and the association was replicated in an independent cohort. In a later analysis, most CMV-associated TCR beta chains were found to appear HLA-restricted, with HLA associations seemingly driven largely by CMV exposure.

The receptor library was made with the immunoSEQ multiplex PCR assay. For the multiplex PCR, a mixture combining 60 forward primers for TCR Vbeta segments and 13 reverse primers for TCR Jbeta segments was used. The CDR3 region of rearranged TCR beta genes was amplified from genomic DNA by a multiplex PCR assay. On the Illumina HiSeq System, the amplified TCR beta libraries were sequenced as 87-base-pair reads. The published analysis was carried out like this. In a later analysis, tens of millions of unique TCR beta chains were counted across the roughly 670 repertoires, and roughly 10 million of these chains were shared by at least two donors. Raw reads were error-corrected and collapsed into unique sequences by a nearest-neighbor algorithm in which closely related sequences were merged to remove PCR and sequencing errors. Alignment of CDR3 sequences to IMGT reference sequences was used to assign V, D and J gene segments. For a sequence to be retained, a match of at least six nucleotides was required to both a V gene segment and a J gene segment. Rearrangements were called productive when the CDR3 lacked stop codons and stayed in frame with V and J; all others were non-productive. CDR3 was defined by IMGT convention, running from the second conserved V-encoded cysteine to the conserved J-encoded phenylalanine. Sequences without an unambiguous match to a single V gene segment were excluded from the earlier analysis of 587 of the donors. An earlier analysis of under 750 of the donors called V segments functional above 56.7% productive rearrangements and segregating when the between-donor standard deviation exceeded 5%. To diagnose cytomegalovirus status from the catalog of TCR beta chain sequences, a statistical classification framework was built. A later analysis assigned V and J genes by comparing TCR nucleotide sequences with IMGT/GENE-DB human TR gene sequences. The TCRdist pipeline was used in a later analysis to assign CDR3 sequences and most-parsimonious VDJ recombination scenarios. A later analysis defined each TCR beta chain by its CDR3 amino acid sequence plus V-gene family, and excluded reads lacking a unique V-gene family. To address suspected cross-contamination and a sequencing artifact, a later analysis removed 592 highly shared, low-generation-probability nucleotide sequences. In a later analysis, a clonal expansion index was calculated for each public chain from normalized within-repertoire ranks of inferred template counts. In a later analysis, generation probabilities were computed using a VDJ recombination model fitted to out-of-frame rearrangements, and the results were checked against IGoR. Hypergeometric tests were used in a later analysis to score TCR-TCR, TCR-HLA and TCR-CMV co-occurrence, with a repertoire-size bias correction applied to the TCR pairs. In a later analysis, false discovery rates were estimated by permuting HLA or CMV assignments 20 times. In a later analysis, co-occurring TCRs were grouped with DBSCAN, and TCRdist sequence similarity was added when clustering was performed within HLA-allele-positive subsets. Co-occurrence clustering excluded repertoires with fewer than 30,000 or more than 120,000 public chains, plus five with anomalous nucleotide sharing. In its TCRdb copy, this immuneACCESS table keeps in-frame sequences only and misses some clones. Where compared with another copy, unresolved V genes explain less than half of these, and the others have no known cause. The D gene and trimming were derived from the DNA, and the V and J assignments and clone size from that table. The sample table holds about 150,000 clones, of which 78% were seen once. The ten largest make up about 2.9% of the sample.

The TCR comes from a woman between 45 and 65 years old in good health and CMV-seropositive. Sequencing was performed on PBMCs. The V gene is TRBV6-1 and the J gene is TRBJ2-2, with 10 bases aligning to TRBD2. The CDR3 sequence is CASKRGGQYTGELFF. The DNA reads as follows: TGTGCCAGCAAGCGGGGGGGCCAATACACCGGGGAGCTGTTTTTT.